Presented here are 19 T cell receptor beta chains from one specimen sequenced in a study of spatial heterogeneity in lung cancer (dated by TCRdb to between 2018 and 2020). Their cognate antigens are unknown. The research as a whole found: The tumor nonsynonymous mutation count correlated with the number of expanded intratumoral alpha and beta TCRs.

The time point label on this specimen signifies: sample taken at primary tumor resection. Libraries were built with 5' RACE. The sequencer was a NextSeq 500. Using fastp trimming at Q25 and MiXCR clonotype assembly, TCRdb reanalyzed the public sequencing data and kept in-frame beta chains. Rows with one shared CDR3 protein collapse into an entry with the most common genes and DNA. The sample data list about 5,600 distinct CDR3 sequences, and roughly 7.1% of these were observed just once. The ten top clones hold 25% to 30% of the sample. The sequencing here drew on lung tumor tissue, taken at surgery. These receptors came from a female donor with early-stage non-small cell lung cancer.

This clonotype showed up many times. This beta chain appears as a stray read in a library generated for alpha chains; its size is not informative. The chain has TRBV6-5 and TRBJ2-1, with no clear D. CDR1 and CDR2 from the germline V gene are MNHEY and SVGAGI. This CDR3 has 16 residues. V dropped 2 bases and J dropped 7 bases, with 18 bases sitting between them. The CDR3 region is CASSYLRTDGRNEQFF. The CDR3 DNA reads TGTGCCAGCAGTTACCTCCGGACCGACGGGCGGAATGAGCAGTTCTTC.

There are many counts of this clonotype. This beta chain appears as a stray read in a library generated for alpha chains; its size is not informative. The CDR3 loop reads CSAQQRGGQGEQFF. CDR3 in DNA: TGCAGTGCCCAGCAGCGGGGGGGCCAAGGTGAGCAGTTCTTC. V is TRBV20-1 and J is TRBJ2-1; TRBD2 aligns across 10 bases. With V trimmed by 6 bases and J by 9 bases, 11 bases remained unmatched. CDR3 length: 14 residues. Germline V gives CDR1 DFQATT, CDR2 SNEGSKA (reference sequence).

This clonotype has more than one count but fewer than ten. Since it is a stray read in a library aimed at alpha chains, this beta chain has a size that is not meaningful. The genes are TRBV12-3 or TRBV12-4 and TRBJ2-2; 8 bases are shared with TRBD1. There are 15 residues in the CDR3. V gave up 5 bases and J gave up 1 base; unmatched junction bases: 3. CDR3 loop: CASSHGTGNTGELFF. DNA of the CDR3: TGTGCCAGCAGTCATGGGACAGGGAACACCGGGGAGCTGTTTTTT.

This clonotype was observed a few times. Found in a library prepared for alpha chains, this beta chain is an off-target read, and its abundance has little meaning. This chain uses TRBV7-2 with TRBJ2-7, with D unclear. The germline V gene has CDR1 SGHTA and CDR2 FQGNSA. V lost 1 base and J lost 2, with 6 bases in between. The CDR3 extends over 13 amino acids. This CDR3 is CASSLGLAYEQYF. For the CDR3, the DNA is TGTGCCAGCAGCTTAGGTCTAGCCTACGAGCAGTACTTC.

This clonotype was observed at least ten times. Because this beta chain is a stray read in a library intended to capture alpha chains, its abundance should not be given much weight. The chain couples TRBV3-1 to TRBJ2-3; TRBD2 might be the D (6 bases). CDR3 length: 15 amino acids. Trimming shortened V by 1 base and J by 3 bases, and 11 bases separated the two germline ends. Germline CDR1 and CDR2: LGHDT and YNNKEL (reference sequence). The CDR3 bases are TGTGCCAGCAGCCAAGCTACTAGCCCAACAGATACGCAGTATTTT. Translating gives CASSQATSPTDTQYF.

In its sample, this clonotype is medium-sized. This beta chain is an off-target read within a library intended for alpha chains, so its frequency means little. The chain couples TRBV4-2 to TRBJ2-7, with 7 bases fitting TRBD2. This CDR3 contains 14 residues. Germline lookup yields CDR1 LGHNA and CDR2 YNFKEQ. V lost 1 base, J lost 5 bases, and 5 bases stayed unmatched. CDR3 loop: CASSQAAGRDEQYF. In DNA, the CDR3 is TGTGCCAGCAGCCAAGCGGCAGGGAGGGACGAGCAGTACTTC.

This clonotype was detected many times. This beta chain is off target for a library built for alpha chains, so its abundance means little. The chain carries TRBV7-9 and TRBJ2-3; 10 bases map to TRBD2. This CDR3 has 15 residues. Germline V CDR1 and CDR2: SEHNR, FQNEAQ (reference sequence). V trimming: 4 bases; J trimming: 1 base; junction bases outside the gene matches: 2. The CDR3 spells CASSSSGGGTDTQYF. Written as DNA, the CDR3 is TGTGCCAGCAGCTCGAGCGGGGGGGGCACAGATACGCAGTATTTT.

By share, this clonotype ranks as medium-sized. Little can be read into the size of this beta chain, an off-target read in a library designed for alpha chains. This chain connects TRBV28 to TRBJ2-2; D is unclear. The ends were cut back, 6 bases at V and 4 bases at J, with 6 bases in the middle. The CDR3 length is 12 residues. Germline V gene lookup returns CDR1 MDHEN and CDR2 SYDVKM. CDR3 coding DNA: TGTGCCAGCAGGTCGCCCACCGGGGAGCTGTTTTTT. This sequence encodes CASRSPTGELFF.

Relative to its sample, this clonotype is medium-sized (0.01 to 0.1%). This beta chain was picked up by a library intended for alpha chains and is off target, so its count carries little meaning. The rearrangement links TRBV11-2 to TRBJ2-2; D call uncertain. Germline assignment: CDR1 SGHAT and CDR2 FQNNGV. The V end lost 3 bases, the J end lost 3 bases, and 14 bases lay between the germline ends. This CDR3 comprises 16 residues. CDR3 amino acids: CASSFYAGPYTGELFF. The CDR3 coding sequence is TGTGCCAGCAGCTTTTATGCCGGACCCTACACCGGGGAGCTGTTTTTT.

This clonotype was seen many times. Since the library was made to target alpha chains, this beta chain is a stray read and its abundance is not meaningful. J is TRBJ2-6 and V is TRBV5-6; unclear D gene. The ends were cut back, 0 bases at V and 0 bases at J, with 7 bases in the middle. Germline CDR1 SGHDT, CDR2 YYEEEE. The CDR3 is 16 amino acids. CDR3 nucleotides: TGTGCCAGCAGCTTGGTATCATTCTCTGGGGCCAACGTCCTGACTTTC. Translated: CASSLVSFSGANVLTF.

The table lists this clonotype with many counts. This beta chain is off target for a library built for alpha chains, so its abundance means little. The chain is built from TRBV12-3 or TRBV12-4 and TRBJ2-1; no clear D. This CDR3 comprises 15 residues. The V gene lost 5 bases and the J gene lost 0 bases, with 11 bases spanning the gap. The CDR3 coding sequence is TGTGCCAGCAGTCTCAGGTTTAGCTCCTACAATGAGCAGTTCTTC. This codes for CASSLRFSSYNEQFF.

There are many counts of this clonotype. This beta chain appears as a stray read in a library generated for alpha chains; its size is not informative. The V and J genes are TRBV3-1 and TRBJ2-7; 8 bases are a match to TRBD2. CDR1 is LGHDT, CDR2 YNNKEL, per germline (reference sequence). Trimming at V came to 4 bases and at J to 4 bases, leaving 12 bases not matched to a gene. CDR3 size: 16 residues. The CDR3 here is CASSRSGGRKLYEQYF. The DNA for the CDR3 is TGTGCCAGCAGCCGAAGTGGCGGGAGGAAACTTTACGAGCAGTACTTC.

This clonotype is labeled medium-sized. Since it is a stray read in a library aimed at alpha chains, this beta chain has a size that is not meaningful. The chain carries TRBV5-4 and TRBJ2-7, with TRBD2 as a possible D gene (6 bases). This CDR3 is 13 amino acids long. V was pared by 2 bases and J by 5 bases, with 11 bases between. Germline lookup yields CDR1 SGHNT and CDR2 YYREEE (reference sequence). The CDR3 reads CASSLGGSDEQYF. For the CDR3, the DNA is TGTGCCAGCAGCTTAGGAGGGAGTGACGAGCAGTACTTC.

The sample holds many counts of this clonotype. This beta chain is a stray read from a library made for alpha chains; its abundance is not meaningful. The chain combines TRBV6-5 with TRBJ1-2, with TRBD1 identical over 9 bases. The CDR3 is made up of 17 amino acids. The V gene's germline CDR1 is MNHEY and CDR2 SVGAGI. The V segment lost 4 bases and the J segment 5 bases; nucleotides outside the gene matches: 14. The CDR3 sequence is CASSFRSGQGGGYGYTF. In nucleotides, the CDR3 is TGTGCCAGCAGTTTTCGATCGGGACAGGGTGGGGGATATGGCTACACCTTC.

This clonotype was detected only a few times. Since it is a stray read in a library aimed at alpha chains, this beta chain has a size that is not meaningful. V usage is TRBV11-2 and J usage is TRBJ2-7; D is undetermined. Germline V CDR1 and CDR2: SGHAT, FQNNGV. Trimming shortened V by 5 bases and J by 3 bases, and 5 bases separated the two germline ends. The CDR3 has 11 amino acids. The CDR3 is CASSLHYEQYF. CDR3 nucleotides: TGTGCCAGCAGCCTCCACTACGAGCAGTACTTC.

In its sample, this clonotype was seen many times. This beta chain is an off-target read within a library intended for alpha chains, so its frequency means little. This sequence joins TRBV7-2 and TRBJ1-4; 7 bases fit TRBD1. The germline gives CDR1 SGHTA, CDR2 FQGNSA. Unmatched junction bases numbered 8, after V lost 5 bases and J lost 8 bases. The CDR3 is 14 amino acids. The CDR3 DNA follows: TGTGCCAGCAGCGCCGTAGGGGGCAGGGAAAAACTGTTTTTT. Its translation is CASSAVGGREKLFF.

As concerns this clonotype: In a library made to pick up alpha chains, this beta chain is a stray read with a size that means little. The CDR3 reads CASSEGVNEQYF. Written as DNA, the CDR3 is TGTGCCAGCAGTGAGGGAGTTAACGAGCAGTACTTC. The J gene is TRBJ2-7, the V gene TRBV14; D may be TRBD2 (5 bases). The CDR3 loop spans 12 amino acids. The V gene's germline CDR1 is SGHDN and CDR2 FVKESK. V was clipped by 6 bases and J by 5 bases, with 11 bases between them.

This clonotype has ten or more counts. This beta chain appears as a stray read in a library generated for alpha chains; its size is not informative. The chain links TRBV18 to TRBJ2-1; 9 bases are a match to TRBD2. Per the germline V gene, CDR1 is KGHSH and CDR2 is LQKENI. The CDR3 sequence is 16 residues long. Trimming cost V 3 bases and J 5 bases; bases outside gene matches: 8. This CDR3 is CASSPLPSGKNNEQFF. CDR3 sequence (DNA): TGTGCCAGCTCACCTCTACCTAGCGGGAAAAACAATGAGCAGTTCTTC.

This clonotype is judged medium-sized. The library was prepared for alpha chains; this beta chain is a stray read, so its frequency means little. The CDR3 loop is CASSQVPLAGAYNEQFF. For the CDR3, the DNA is TGTGCCAGCAGCCAAGTCCCTCTAGCGGGGGCCTACAATGAGCAGTTCTTC. The chain joins TRBV4-2 to TRBJ2-1, with 10 nucleotides matching TRBD2. Germline V lookup: CDR1 LGHNA, CDR2 YNFKEQ. V dropped 1 base and J dropped 2; count of bases not matched to a gene: 5. The CDR3 extends over 17 amino acids.